Listed here are 18 T cell receptor beta chains from one sample, sequenced in a study of somatic mutations in cytotoxic T cells in rheumatoid arthritis. Here immunoSEQ multiplex PCR was the method, and the copy in TCRdb shows in-frame clones only, minus some. The sample has some 40,000 clones, more than 80% seen once. Sequenced: CD8+ T cells sorted from blood. Source of these receptors: a man aged 35-49 years in good health.

The V and J genes are TRBV28 and TRBJ2-7; 10 bases line up with TRBD2. The V gene end was trimmed by 7 bases and the J gene end by 5 bases; junction bases not matched to a gene: 11. The CDR3 is made up of 15 amino acids. Germline lookup yields CDR1 MDHEN and CDR2 SYDVKM. CDR3 sequence reads: CASTDPLAGENEQYF. The CDR3 DNA reads TGTGCCAGCACCGATCCCCTAGCGGGAGAAAACGAGCAGTACTTC.

Concerning this clone itself: One end of the junction fails to match germline, which may point to a read error. The chain links TRBV7-2 to TRBJ2-1; TRBD2 matches at 11 bases. The V gene's germline CDR1 is SGHTA and CDR2 FQGNSA. The CDR3 totals 12 residues. Here the CDR3 DNA reads TGTGCCAGCAGCCAACTAGCGGGAGCTTCGGTCTTC. Translating it yields CASSQLAGASVF.

The chain links TRBV14 to TRBJ2-7; TRBD2 might be the D (6 bases). V was trimmed by 4 bases and J by 4 bases, leaving 17 bases between them. CDR3 length: 15 residues. Germline CDR1 reads SGHDN; CDR2 reads FVKESK. As DNA, the CDR3 is TGTGCCAGCAGCCCCTTCCGGGAGATTCAATACGAGCAGTACTTC. It yields the protein CASSPFREIQYEQYF.

The gene calls are TRBV9 and TRBJ2-7, with D perhaps matching TRBD1 (5 bases). Looked up from germline, CDR1 is SGDLS and CDR2 is YYNGEE. The V gene lost 0 bases and the J gene lost 3 bases, with 13 bases spanning the gap. The CDR3 is made up of 15 amino acids. CDR3 in DNA: TGTGCCAGCAGCGTAGCTTTAGGGCAGGGCTACGAGCAGTACTTC. Translated: CASSVALGQGYEQYF.

There are a few counts of this clone. The V gene is TRBV9, the J gene TRBJ1-1; possible D gene TRBD1, 5 bases. V gave up 3 bases and J gave up 11 bases, with 17 bases separating them. This CDR3 spans 13 amino acids. Germline V gives CDR1 SGDLS, CDR2 YYNGEE. CDR3 in DNA: TGTGCCAGCAGCGGGCCGGCAGGGAATGCGGCTTTCTTT. As protein: CASSGPAGNAAFF.

The J gene is TRBJ2-2, the V gene TRBV19; TRBD2 is a possible D gene (7 bases). In germline, CDR1 is LNHDA, CDR2 SQIVND (reference sequence). V was trimmed by 4 bases and J by 4 bases, leaving 16 bases between them. This CDR3 has 16 residues. This CDR3 is CASSRGGGPGTGELFF. Here the CDR3 DNA reads TGTGCCAGTAGTAGAGGGGGAGGGCCGGGCACCGGGGAGCTGTTTTTT.

The chain employs TRBV15 and TRBJ2-7; no reliable D call. The length of the CDR3 is 13 residues. Trimming left V 4 bases short and J 9 bases short, with 16 bases between. Germline CDR1 LNHNV, CDR2 YYDKDF (reference sequence). The CDR3 spells CATSKSRSKGQYF. The CDR3 DNA is TGTGCCACCAGCAAAAGCAGGAGTAAAGGGCAGTACTTC.

J is TRBJ2-7 and V is TRBV4-2, with D unresolved. The CDR3 has 12 amino acids. Germline-derived CDR1 and CDR2 are LGHNA and YNFKEQ. V was cut by 0 bases and J by 4 bases, with 4 bases left in between. CDR3 in amino acids: CASSQEGYEQYF. CDR3 in DNA: TGTGCCAGCAGCCAAGAGGGGTACGAGCAGTACTTC.

The chain carries TRBV28 and TRBJ2-6, with 9 bases fitting TRBD2. Per the germline V gene, CDR1 is MDHEN and CDR2 is SYDVKM. The CDR3 spans 19 residues. V lost 4 bases and J lost 4; bases outside the gene matches: 14. The CDR3 nucleotides read TGTGCCAGCAGTTACCCCGCAGCTAGCGGGGACGTGGGGGCCAACGTCCTGACTTTC. As protein: CASSYPAASGDVGANVLTF.

This sequence joins TRBV11-3 and TRBJ2-7, with a tentative D call TRBD2 (6 bases). This CDR3 comprises 15 residues. The V end lost 1 base, the J end lost 2 bases, and 12 bases lay between the germline ends. Per the germline V gene, CDR1 is SGHNT and CDR2 is YENEEA. CDR3 coding DNA: TGTGCCAGCAGCTTAGGGGGAGCGGGCCCCTACGAGCAGTACTTC. Protein product: CASSLGGAGPYEQYF. Full variable domain (missing parts from reference TRBV11-3 and TRBJ2-7): EAGVVQSPRYKIIEKKQPVAFWCNPISGHNTLYWYLQNLGQGPELLIRYENEEAVDDSQLPKDRFSAERLKGVDSTLKIQPAELGDSAVYLCASSLGGAGPYEQYFGPGTRLTVT.

This chain uses TRBV27 with TRBJ2-7; no reliable D call. Looked up from germline, CDR1 is MNHEY and CDR2 is SMNVEV (reference sequence). V dropped 0 bases and J dropped 3 bases, with 6 bases sitting between them. This CDR3 has 13 amino acids. The CDR3 sequence: CASSLSGDYEQYF. The CDR3 DNA reads as TGTGCCAGCAGTTTATCAGGTGACTACGAGCAGTACTTC.

The chain links TRBV28 to TRBJ1-1; a possible D gene is TRBD1 (5 bases). V was cut by 2 bases and J by 5 bases, with 9 bases left in between. Germline values: CDR1 MDHEN, CDR2 SYDVKM. This CDR3 is built from 13 residues. Here the CDR3 DNA reads TGTGCCAGCAGTTTACCGGAGGGGACTGAAGCTTTCTTT. Protein sequence: CASSLPEGTEAFF.

The gene calls are TRBV7-8 and TRBJ2-7; D is tentatively TRBD1 or TRBD2 (5 bases each). The germline V and J ends were trimmed by 2 bases and 2 bases, with 7 bases remaining between them. The germline CDR1 and CDR2 sequences are SGHVS and FQNEAQ. The CDR3 extends over 13 amino acids. The CDR3 bases are TGTGCCAGCAGCTTACGGGACGCCTACGAGCAGTACTTC. It encodes CASSLRDAYEQYF. Using reference TRBV7-8 and TRBJ2-7 for the parts outside the CDR3, the full variable domain is GAGVSQSPRYKVAKRGQDVALRCDPISGHVSLFWYQQALGQGPEFLTYFQNEAQLDKSGLPSDRFFAERPEGSVSTLKIQRTQQEDSAVYLCASSLRDAYEQYFGPGTRLTVT.

The CDR3 DNA follows: TGTGCCAGCAGTTACTCGACAGCGGGAGACGGCAATGAGCAGTTCTTC. Translated: CASSYSTAGDGNEQFF. V usage is TRBV6-5 and J usage is TRBJ2-1; 8 bases agree with TRBD2. The V gene's germline CDR1 is MNHEY and CDR2 SVGAGI. With V trimmed by 0 bases and J by 6 bases, 7 bases remained unmatched. The CDR3 spans 16 residues.

This rearrangement joins TRBV9 to TRBJ1-3; D unclear. There are 16 residues in the CDR3. With 4 bases removed from V and 0 bases from J, the gap between germline ends came to 14 bases. CDR1 and CDR2 from the germline V gene are SGDLS and YYNGEE. The CDR3 region is CASSTPPRDSGNTIYF. Here the CDR3 DNA reads TGTGCCAGCAGCACACCCCCCCGAGACTCTGGAAACACCATATATTTT.

J is TRBJ2-7 and V is TRBV14; TRBD2 might be the D (6 bases). This CDR3 contains 14 residues. The germline V gene has CDR1 SGHDN and CDR2 FVKESK. The V end was cut by 4 bases, the J end by 4 bases, with 14 bases between. The CDR3 region is CASSLSGTPYEQYF. For the CDR3, the DNA is TGTGCCAGCAGCCTATCCGGGACTCCTTACGAGCAGTACTTC.

The chain links TRBV27 to TRBJ2-6, with D possibly being TRBD1 (6 bases). The V gene lost 5 bases and the J gene lost 2 bases, with 13 bases spanning the gap. The germline gives CDR1 MNHEY, CDR2 SMNVEV (reference sequence). There are 16 residues in the CDR3. DNA for the CDR3: TGTGCCAGCAGTCCGTTGGGGGCGCCTGGGGCCAACGTCCTGACTTTC. Its protein is CASSPLGAPGANVLTF.

The DNA for the CDR3 is TGTGCCAGCAGCTTACAGGGGGCGTCTAATGAAAAACTGTTTTTT. It specifies CASSLQGASNEKLFF. V usage is TRBV7-2 and J usage is TRBJ1-4; 8 bases align to TRBD1. CDR1 and CDR2 from the germline V gene are SGHTA and FQGNSA. The V gene end was trimmed by 2 bases and the J gene end by 3 bases; junction bases not matched to a gene: 2. This CDR3 has 15 amino acids.